This section outlines one T cell receptor (beta chain) sequence together with its context. The antigen remains unidentified. Sample barcodes and UMIs were carried by the TCR alpha and TCR beta cDNA libraries that 5'RACE generated with constant-segment primers. TCRdb called the 5' RACE reads again in MiXCR, with one record for every CDR3 protein. The sample consists of roughly 150,000 distinct CDR3 sequences, roughly a quarter of them appearing once. This specimen belongs to a study of T-cell memory formation after mild COVID-19. Overall study context: Largely donor-specific sequence clusters came from a couple of donors.

Findings of the study overall: CD4+ clones that contracted lay mainly in CM and EM; CD8+ ones lay in EMRA. Clones that contracted from day 15 to 85 had balanced CD4/CD8; later expanders were CD4+ biased.

Input material: PBMCs or a T cell subset sorted from them (not recorded which). This receptor was taken from an adult woman who had mild COVID-19 (a few samples of this study predate the infection). Cell type and time point are not known.

CDR3 region: CASSLFGRDYGYTF. In DNA, the CDR3 is TGTGCCAGCAGTTTATTTGGGAGGGACTATGGCTACACCTTC. The rearrangement joins TRBV27 to TRBJ1-2; no clear D. The CDR3 consists of 14 residues. CDR1 is MNHEY and CDR2 is SMNVEV in the germline V gene (reference sequence). V was pared by 1 base and J by 3 bases, with 9 bases between.